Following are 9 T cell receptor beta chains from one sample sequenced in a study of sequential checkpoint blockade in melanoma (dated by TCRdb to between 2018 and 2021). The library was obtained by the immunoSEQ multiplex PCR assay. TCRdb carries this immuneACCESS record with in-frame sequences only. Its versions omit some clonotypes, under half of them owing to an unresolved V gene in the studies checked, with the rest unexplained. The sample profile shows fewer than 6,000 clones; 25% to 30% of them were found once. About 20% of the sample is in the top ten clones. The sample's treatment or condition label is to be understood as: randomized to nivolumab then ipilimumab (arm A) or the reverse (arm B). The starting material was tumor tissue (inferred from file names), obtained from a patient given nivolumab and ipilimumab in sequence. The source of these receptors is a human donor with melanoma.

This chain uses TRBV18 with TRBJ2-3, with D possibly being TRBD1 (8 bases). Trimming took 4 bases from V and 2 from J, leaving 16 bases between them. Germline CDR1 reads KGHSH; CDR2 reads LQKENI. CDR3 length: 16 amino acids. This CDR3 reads CASSLRQGRDTDTQYF. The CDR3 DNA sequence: TGTGCCAGCTCACTTCGACAGGGGAGGGACACAGATACGCAGTATTTT.

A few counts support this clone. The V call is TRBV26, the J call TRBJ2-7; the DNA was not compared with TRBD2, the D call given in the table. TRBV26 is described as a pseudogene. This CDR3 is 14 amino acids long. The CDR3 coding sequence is TGTGCCAGCAGCCCCCTTCCGGGACTAGACGAGCAGTACTTC. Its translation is CASSPLPGLDEQYF.

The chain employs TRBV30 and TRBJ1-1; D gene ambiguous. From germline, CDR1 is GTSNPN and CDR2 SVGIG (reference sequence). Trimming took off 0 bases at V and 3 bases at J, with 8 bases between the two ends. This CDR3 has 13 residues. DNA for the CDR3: TGTGCCTGGAGTGTACTTCGGGACACTGAAGCTTTCTTT. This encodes CAWSVLRDTEAFF.

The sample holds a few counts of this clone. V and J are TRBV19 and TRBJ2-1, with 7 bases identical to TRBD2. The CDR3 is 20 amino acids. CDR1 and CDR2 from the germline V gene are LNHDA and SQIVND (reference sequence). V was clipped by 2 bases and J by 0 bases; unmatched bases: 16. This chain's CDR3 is CASSIRGRPGGGYSYNEQFF. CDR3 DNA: TGTGCCAGTAGTATAAGGGGACGGCCGGGAGGCGGCTACTCCTACAATGAGCAGTTCTTC.

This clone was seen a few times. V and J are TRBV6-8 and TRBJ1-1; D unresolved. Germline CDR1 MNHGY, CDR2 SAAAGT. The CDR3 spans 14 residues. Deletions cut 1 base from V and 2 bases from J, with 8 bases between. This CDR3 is CASSYYGENTEAFF. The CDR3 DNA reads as TGTGCCAGCAGTTACTATGGGGAAAACACTGAAGCTTTCTTT.

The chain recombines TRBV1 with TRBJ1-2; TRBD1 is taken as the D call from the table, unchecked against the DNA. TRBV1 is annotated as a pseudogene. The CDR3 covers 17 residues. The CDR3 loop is CASSPYPQGAGNYGYTF. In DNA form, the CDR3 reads TGCGCCAGCAGTCCGTACCCCCAGGGGGCGGGGAACTATGGCTACACCTTC.

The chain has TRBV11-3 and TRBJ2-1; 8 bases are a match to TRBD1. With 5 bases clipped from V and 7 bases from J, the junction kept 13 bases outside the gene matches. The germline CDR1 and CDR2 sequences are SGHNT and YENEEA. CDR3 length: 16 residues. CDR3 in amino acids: CASSHIRGDRLNEQFF. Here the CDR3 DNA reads TGTGCCAGCAGCCATATACGAGGGGACAGGTTGAATGAGCAGTTCTTC.

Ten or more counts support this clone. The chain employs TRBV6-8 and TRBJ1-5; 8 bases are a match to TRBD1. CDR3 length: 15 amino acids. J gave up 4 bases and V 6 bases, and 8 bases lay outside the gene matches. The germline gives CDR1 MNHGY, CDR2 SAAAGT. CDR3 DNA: TGTGCCAGCAGGCACGACCGGACAGGGAATCAGCCCCAGCATTTT. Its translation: CASRHDRTGNQPQHF.

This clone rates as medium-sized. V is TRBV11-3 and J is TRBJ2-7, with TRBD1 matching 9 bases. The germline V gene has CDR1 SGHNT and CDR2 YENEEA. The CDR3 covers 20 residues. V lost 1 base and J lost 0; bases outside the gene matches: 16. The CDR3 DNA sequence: TGTGCCAGCAGCTTAGGATTTACACCTTCCGACAGGGGGAGCTCCTACGAGCAGTACTTC. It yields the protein CASSLGFTPSDRGSSYEQYF.